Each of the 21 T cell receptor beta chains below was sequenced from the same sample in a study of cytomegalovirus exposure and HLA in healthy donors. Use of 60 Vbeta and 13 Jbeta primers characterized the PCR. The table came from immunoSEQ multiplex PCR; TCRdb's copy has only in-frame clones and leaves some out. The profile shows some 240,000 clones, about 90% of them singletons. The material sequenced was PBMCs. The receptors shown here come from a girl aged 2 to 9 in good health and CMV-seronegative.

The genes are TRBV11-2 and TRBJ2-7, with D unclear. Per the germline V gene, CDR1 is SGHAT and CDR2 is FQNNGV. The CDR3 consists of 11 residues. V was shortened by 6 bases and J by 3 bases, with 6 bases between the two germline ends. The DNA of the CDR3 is TGTGCCAGCAGTCCCAACTACGAGCAGTACTTC. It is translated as CASSPNYEQYF.

The CDR3 DNA reads TGTGCCAGCAGTCTCGACAGGGGGAAGGGGGCCAACGTCCTGACTTTC. Amino acid sequence: CASSLDRGKGANVLTF. The chain employs TRBV28 and TRBJ2-6, with 9 bases that match TRBD1. Looked up from germline, CDR1 is MDHEN and CDR2 is SYDVKM. The CDR3 consists of 16 residues. J was trimmed by 4 bases and V by 5 bases; bases with no gene match: 6.

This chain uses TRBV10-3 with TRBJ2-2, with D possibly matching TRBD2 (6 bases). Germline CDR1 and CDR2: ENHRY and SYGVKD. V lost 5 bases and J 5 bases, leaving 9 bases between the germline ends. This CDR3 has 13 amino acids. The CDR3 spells CAISPSVTGELFF. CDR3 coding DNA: TGTGCCATCAGTCCTAGCGTAACCGGGGAGCTGTTTTTT.

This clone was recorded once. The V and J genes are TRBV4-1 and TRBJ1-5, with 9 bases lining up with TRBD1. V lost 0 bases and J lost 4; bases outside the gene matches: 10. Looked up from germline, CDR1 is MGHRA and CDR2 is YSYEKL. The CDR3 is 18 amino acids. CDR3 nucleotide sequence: TGCGCCAGCAGCCAAGATGGGGGACAGGGACCGGGTAATCAGCCCCAGCATTTT. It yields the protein CASSQDGGQGPGNQPQHF.

The CDR3 sequence: CASSEGLRGTGELFF. The CDR3 DNA is TGTGCCAGCAGTGAAGGTTTGCGGGGGACCGGGGAGCTGTTTTTT. The chain combines TRBV2 with TRBJ2-2; 7 bases are shared with TRBD2. The CDR3 consists of 15 residues. Losses at the gene ends were 1 base for V and 5 bases for J; bases not matched to a gene: 4. Germline loops: CDR1 SNHLY, CDR2 FYNNEI. The variable domain in full, with the rest retrieved from reference TRBV2 and TRBJ2-2, is EPEVTQTPSHQVTQMGQEVILRCVPISNHLYFYWYRQILGQKVEFLVSFYNNEISEKSEIFDDQFSVERPDGSNFTLKIRSTKLEDSAMYFCASSEGLRGTGELFFGEGSRLTVL.

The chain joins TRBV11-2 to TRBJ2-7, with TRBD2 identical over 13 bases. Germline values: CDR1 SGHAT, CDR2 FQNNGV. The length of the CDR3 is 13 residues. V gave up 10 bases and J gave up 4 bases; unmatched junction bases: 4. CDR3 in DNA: TGTGCCACCTCGACTAGCGGGGGGTACGAGCAGTACTTC. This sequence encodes CATSTSGGYEQYF.

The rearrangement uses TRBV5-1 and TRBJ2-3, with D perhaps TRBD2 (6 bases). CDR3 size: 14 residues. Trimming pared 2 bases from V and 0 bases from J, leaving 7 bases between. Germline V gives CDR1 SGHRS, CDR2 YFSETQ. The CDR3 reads CASSFSGSTDTQYF. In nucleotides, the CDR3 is TGCGCCAGCAGCTTTAGCGGAAGCACAGATACGCAGTATTTT.

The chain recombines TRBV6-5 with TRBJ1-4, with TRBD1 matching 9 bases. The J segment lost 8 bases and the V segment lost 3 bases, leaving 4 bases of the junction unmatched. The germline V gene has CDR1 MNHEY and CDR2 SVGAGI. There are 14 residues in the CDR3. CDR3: CASSYGQGKEKLFF. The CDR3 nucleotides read TGTGCCAGCAGTTATGGACAGGGGAAGGAAAAACTGTTTTTT.

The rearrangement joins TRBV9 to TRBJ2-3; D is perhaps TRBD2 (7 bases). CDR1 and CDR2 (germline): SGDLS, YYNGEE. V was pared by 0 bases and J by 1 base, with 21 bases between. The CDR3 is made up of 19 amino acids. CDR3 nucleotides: TGTGCCAGCAGCGTAGAAGGTTGGGGGCTAGCGGCTGGCACAGATACGCAGTATTTT. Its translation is CASSVEGWGLAAGTDTQYF.

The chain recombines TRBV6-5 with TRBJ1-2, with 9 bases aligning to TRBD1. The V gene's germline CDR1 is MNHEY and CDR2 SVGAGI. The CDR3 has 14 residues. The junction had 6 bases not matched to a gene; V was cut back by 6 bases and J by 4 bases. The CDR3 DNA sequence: TGTGCCAGCAGAAGCGACAGGGGGAGCTATGGCTACACCTTC. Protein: CASRSDRGSYGYTF.

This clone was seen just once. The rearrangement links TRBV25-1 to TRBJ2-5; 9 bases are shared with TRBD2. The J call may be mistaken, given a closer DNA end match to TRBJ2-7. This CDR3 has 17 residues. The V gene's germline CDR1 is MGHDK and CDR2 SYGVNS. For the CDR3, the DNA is TGTGCCAGCAGTGACGACGCGGCGAGCGGGGGGAAGTACGAGCAGTACTTC. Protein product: CASSDDAASGGKYEQYF.

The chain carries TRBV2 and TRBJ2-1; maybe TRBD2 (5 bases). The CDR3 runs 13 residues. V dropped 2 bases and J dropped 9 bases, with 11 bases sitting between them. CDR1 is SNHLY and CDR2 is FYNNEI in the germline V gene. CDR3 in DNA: TGTGCCAGCAGTGAACCCGGGGTCGTTGAGCAGTTCTTC. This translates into CASSEPGVVEQFF.

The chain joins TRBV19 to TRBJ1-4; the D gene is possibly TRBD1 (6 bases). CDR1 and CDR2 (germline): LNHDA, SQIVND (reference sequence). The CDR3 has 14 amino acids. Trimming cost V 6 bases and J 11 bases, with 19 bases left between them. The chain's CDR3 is CASSGQTGTGKLFF. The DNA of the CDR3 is TGTGCCAGTAGCGGACAGACGGGAACTGGGAAACTGTTTTTT.

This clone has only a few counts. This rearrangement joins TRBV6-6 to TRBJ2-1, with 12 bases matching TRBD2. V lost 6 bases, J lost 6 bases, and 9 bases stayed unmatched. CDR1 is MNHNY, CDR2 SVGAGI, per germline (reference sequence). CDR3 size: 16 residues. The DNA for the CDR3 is TGTGCCAGCAGCTCCCGTACTAGCGGGAGGACCAATGAGCAGTTCTTC. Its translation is CASSSRTSGRTNEQFF.

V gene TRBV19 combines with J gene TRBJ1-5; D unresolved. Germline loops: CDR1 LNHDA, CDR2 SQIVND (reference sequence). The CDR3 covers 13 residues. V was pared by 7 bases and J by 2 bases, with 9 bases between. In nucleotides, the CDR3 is TGTGCCAGTAAGGAGGAGGGCAATCAGCCCCAGCATTTT. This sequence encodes CASKEEGNQPQHF.

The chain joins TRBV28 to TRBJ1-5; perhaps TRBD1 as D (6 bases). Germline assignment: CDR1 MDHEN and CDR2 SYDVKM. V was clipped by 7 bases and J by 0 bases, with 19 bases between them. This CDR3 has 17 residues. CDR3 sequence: CASNSPTGMNSNQPQHF. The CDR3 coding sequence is TGTGCCAGCAACTCTCCTACAGGGATGAATAGCAATCAGCCCCAGCATTTT.

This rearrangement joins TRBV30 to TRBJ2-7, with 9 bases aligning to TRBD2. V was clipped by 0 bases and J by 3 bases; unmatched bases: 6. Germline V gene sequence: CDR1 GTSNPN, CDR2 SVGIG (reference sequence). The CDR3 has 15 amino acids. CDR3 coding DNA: TGTGCCTGGAGTGTCCGCGGGGGGGCTCTCTACGAGCAGTACTTC. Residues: CAWSVRGGALYEQYF.

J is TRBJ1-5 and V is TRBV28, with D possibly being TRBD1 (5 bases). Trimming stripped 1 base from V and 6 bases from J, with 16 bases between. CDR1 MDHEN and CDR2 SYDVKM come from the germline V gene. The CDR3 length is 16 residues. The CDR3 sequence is CASSLSGGGEGQPQHF. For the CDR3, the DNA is TGTGCCAGCAGTTTATCCGGGGGAGGGGAGGGTCAGCCCCAGCATTTT.

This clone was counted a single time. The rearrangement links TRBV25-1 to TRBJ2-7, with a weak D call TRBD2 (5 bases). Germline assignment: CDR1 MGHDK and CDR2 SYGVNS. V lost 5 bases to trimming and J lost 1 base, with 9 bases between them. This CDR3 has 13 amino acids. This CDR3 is CASSPGNSYEQYF. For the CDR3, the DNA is TGTGCCAGCAGTCCGGGAAATTCCTACGAGCAGTACTTC.

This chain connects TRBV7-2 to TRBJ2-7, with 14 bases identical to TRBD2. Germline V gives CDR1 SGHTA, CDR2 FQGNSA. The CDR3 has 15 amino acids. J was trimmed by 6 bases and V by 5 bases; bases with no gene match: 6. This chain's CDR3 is CASSLAGLAGGEQYF. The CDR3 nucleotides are TGTGCCAGCAGCCTCGCAGGACTAGCGGGAGGCGAGCAGTACTTC.

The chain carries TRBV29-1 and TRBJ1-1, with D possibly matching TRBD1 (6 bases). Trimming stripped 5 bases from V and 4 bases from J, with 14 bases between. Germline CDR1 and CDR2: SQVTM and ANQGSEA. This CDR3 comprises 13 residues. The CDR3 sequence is CSVQGKDSTEAFF. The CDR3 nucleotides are TGCAGCGTTCAGGGGAAGGATAGCACTGAAGCTTTCTTT.